A single sample gave rise to the 5 T cell receptor beta chains below, sequenced in a study of T cells in Graves' hyperthyroidism and ophthalmopathy. The investigators amplified TCR beta CDR3 regions from RNA transcripts. The HTBI primer set drove a first-round RT-PCR of the TCR CDR3. TCRdb reprocessed the multiplex PCR reads with MiXCR, giving one entry per CDR3 protein. The table includes some 270,000 distinct CDR3 sequences, about an eighth detected once. Input material: blood. These receptors all come from a woman aged 40 to 55 with Graves' hyperthyroidism.

The table lists this clonotype with many counts. The chain joins TRBV24-1 to TRBJ1-5; D gene unclear. CDR1 and CDR2 (germline): KGHDR, SFDVKD. Trimming cost V 0 bases and J 0 bases, with 2 bases left between them. This CDR3 spans 14 amino acids. CDR3 protein: CATSDLNSNQPQHF. The CDR3 DNA is TGTGCCACCAGTGATTTGAATAGCAATCAGCCCCAGCATTTT.

The table lists this clonotype with many counts. V and J are TRBV6-1 and TRBJ2-2, with 9 bases identical to TRBD2. The CDR3 loop spans 16 amino acids. The J segment lost 5 bases and the V segment lost 7 bases, leaving 11 bases of the junction unmatched. In germline, CDR1 is MNHNS, CDR2 SASEGT. The CDR3 region is CASKMRASGKTGELFF. In DNA form, the CDR3 reads TGTGCCAGCAAGATGAGGGCTAGCGGGAAAACCGGGGAGCTGTTTTTT.

This clonotype was seen ten or more times. V and J are TRBV11-2 and TRBJ2-2, with 11 bases identical to TRBD2. With V trimmed by 5 bases and J by 2 bases, 4 bases remained unmatched. The CDR3 sequence is 16 residues long. Germline CDR1 is SGHAT and CDR2 is FQNNGV. The CDR3 loop reads CASSRLAGRNTGELFF. The CDR3 coding sequence is TGTGCCAGCAGCAGACTAGCGGGACGTAACACCGGGGAGCTGTTTTTT.

This clonotype was seen ten or more times. The V and J genes are TRBV9 and TRBJ2-3, with D tentatively TRBD2 (5 bases). The ends were cut back, 5 bases at V and 6 bases at J, with 19 bases in the middle. The CDR3 has 15 amino acids. Germline V lookup: CDR1 SGDLS, CDR2 YYNGEE. The CDR3 DNA follows: TGTGCCAGCAGACCAGCACTAGGTCTTTCGGATACGCAGTATTTT. Amino acid sequence: CASRPALGLSDTQYF.

This clonotype was counted ten times or more. This rearrangement joins TRBV28 to TRBJ1-1; D gene ambiguous. Germline CDR1 MDHEN, CDR2 SYDVKM. V lost 10 bases and J 0 bases, leaving 9 bases between the germline ends. This CDR3 comprises 12 residues. The CDR3, as DNA: TGTGCCACCCTTACAGTGAACACTGAAGCTTTCTTT. Translation: CATLTVNTEAFF.